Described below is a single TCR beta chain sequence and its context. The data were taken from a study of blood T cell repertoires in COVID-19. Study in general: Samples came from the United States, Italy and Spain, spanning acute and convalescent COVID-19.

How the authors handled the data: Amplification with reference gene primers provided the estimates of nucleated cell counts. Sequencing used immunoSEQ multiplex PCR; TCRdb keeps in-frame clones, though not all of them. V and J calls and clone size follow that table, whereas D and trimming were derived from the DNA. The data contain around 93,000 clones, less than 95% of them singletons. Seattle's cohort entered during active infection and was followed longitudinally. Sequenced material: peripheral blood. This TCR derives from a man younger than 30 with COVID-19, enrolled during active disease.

This CDR3 reads CASSLPPSYGYTF. For the CDR3, the DNA is TGTGCCAGCAGTTTACCCCCCAGTTATGGCTACACCTTC. The chain recombines TRBV12-3 or TRBV12-4 with TRBJ1-2; D not certain. The V end was cut by 2 bases, the J end by 5 bases, with 9 bases between. This CDR3 contains 13 residues.